This T cell receptor (beta chain) was sequenced for a study of blood T cell repertoires in COVID-19. This clone was detected once. In the source study's methods: From reference gene primer amplification, estimates of nucleated cell counts were derived. Here immunoSEQ multiplex PCR was the method, and the copy in TCRdb shows in-frame clones only, minus some. V and J calls and clone size follow that table, whereas D and trimming were derived from the DNA. This repertoire shows around 50,000 clones, around 76% found once; its top ten account for 22%. The CDR3 loop spans 17 amino acids. V dropped 7 bases and J dropped 0; count of bases not matched to a gene: 12. CDR1 and CDR2 (germline): MNHEY, SMNVEV (reference sequence).

This clonotype was sampled from a woman aged 60-70 years with acute or convalescent COVID-19. Sequenced material: peripheral blood. This sequence joins TRBV27 and TRBJ2-3; TRBD2 matches 8 bases. CDR3 coding DNA: TGTGCCAGCACCCTCCCGGGACTAGGCGCTAGCACAGATACGCAGTATTTT. It specifies CASTLPGLGASTDTQYF.